The 5 T cell receptor beta chains listed next were all sequenced from one sample in a study of blood T cell repertoires in COVID-19. Repertoires were generated with immunoSEQ multiplex PCR, while TCRdb's copy carries only in-frame clones and drops some. The sample lists about 140,000 clones, approximately 83% seen once, with about 8% in the top ten. Sequenced input: peripheral blood. The source is a human donor in a cohort sampled during active COVID-19.

The CDR3 nucleotides are TGTGCCAGCAGCCGAGACAGGGGCTTCACGGTTGGAGAGACCCAGTACTTC. Translation: CASSRDRGFTVGETQYF. The chain uses TRBV28 and TRBJ2-5; 8 bases line up with TRBD1. The CDR3 has 17 amino acids. The germline V gene has CDR1 MDHEN and CDR2 SYDVKM. Trimming cost V 6 bases and J 4 bases; bases outside gene matches: 16.

Only a few counts were recorded for this clone. This sequence joins TRBV11-3 and TRBJ2-2, with 9 positions matching TRBD2. V gave up 1 base and J gave up 5 bases; unmatched junction bases: 2. CDR3 length equals 15 residues. The V gene's germline CDR1 is SGHNT and CDR2 YENEEA. CDR3 in DNA: TGTGCCAGCAGCTTAGCGGCGGGAGGGACCGGGGAGCTGTTTTTT. It codes for CASSLAAGGTGELFF.

This clone showed up just a few times. The chain combines TRBV4-1 with TRBJ1-3, with a possible D match to TRBD1 (6 bases). The CDR3 loop spans 16 amino acids. Trimming removed 0 bases from V and 2 bases from J, with 11 bases in between. CDR1 is MGHRA and CDR2 is YSYEKL in the germline V gene. This chain's CDR3 is CASSQEEWGPGNTIYF. The CDR3 DNA is TGCGCCAGCAGCCAAGAAGAGTGGGGGCCTGGAAACACCATATATTTT.

This chain uses TRBV6-6 with TRBJ1-4; 12 nucleotides align to TRBD1. Germline lookup yields CDR1 MNHNY and CDR2 SVGAGI (reference sequence). This CDR3 contains 16 residues. J lost 7 bases, V lost 5 bases, and 8 bases had no gene match. The CDR3 spells CASSPGQGAPVEKLFF. The CDR3 region has the DNA TGTGCCAGCAGTCCGGGACAGGGGGCGCCGGTTGAAAAACTGTTTTTT.

V is TRBV19 and J is TRBJ2-1; maybe TRBD1 (8 bases). This CDR3 is 13 amino acids long. Trimming left V 6 bases short and J 8 bases short, with 14 bases between. Germline V CDR1 and CDR2: LNHDA, SQIVND (reference sequence). The CDR3, as DNA: TGTGCCAGTAGGAACAGGGGGGGCTATGAGCAGTTCTTC. This translates into CASRNRGGYEQFF.